This TCR beta chain was obtained from a study of response to subunit inactivated influenza vaccine. Findings and caveats of the study: Few additional T cells are recruited per seasonal influenza vaccination, authors suggested.

Germline-derived CDR1 and CDR2 are SGHTA and FQGNSA. Between the trimmed V and J ends, which lost 5 bases and 6 bases, there was a span of 14 bases. CDR3 length equals 14 residues. Each CDR3 protein is one row after TCRdb ran MiXCR on the RT-PCR reads. The top ten hold roughly 10% of the sample, which has over 800,000 distinct CDR3 sequences, about 20% seen once. About this clonotype itself: The antigen is unknown.

The sequences come from PBMCs from blood, collected less than 6 days after vaccination. This sequence originates from a man aged 50 to 59 who received an inactivated influenza vaccine. The V call is TRBV7-2, the J call TRBJ2-1; D possibly corresponds to TRBD2 (6 bases). The CDR3 loop is CASSPPRGINEQFF. Here the CDR3 DNA reads TGTGCCAGCAGCCCACCGCGGGGAATCAATGAGCAGTTCTTC.